This note documents a single TCR beta chain sequence. Its specificity is unknown. This CDR3 is built from 16 residues. The germline V gene has CDR1 SEHNR and CDR2 FQNEAQ (reference sequence). This entry comes from a study of T cells expressing NK-cell markers. TCR beta cDNA was generated via 5'RACE template switching incorporating UMIs. For each CDR3 protein, TCRdb gives one entry from its re-call of the 5' RACE reads, without DNA. This sample's clone table lists 550,000 or so distinct CDR3 sequences. Study results and caveats: Expanded NKG2C+ T cell clones were not confirmed as HCMV-specific.

The origin of this receptor is a man aged 18 to 30 in good health. The chain employs TRBV7-9 and TRBJ2-5. Sequencing input: blood T cells: a sorted CD56 or NKG2C T cell subset, CD4+ or CD8+ T cells, or bulk PBMC T cells (not recorded which). CDR3 amino acids: CASSLGEQSLRETQYF.